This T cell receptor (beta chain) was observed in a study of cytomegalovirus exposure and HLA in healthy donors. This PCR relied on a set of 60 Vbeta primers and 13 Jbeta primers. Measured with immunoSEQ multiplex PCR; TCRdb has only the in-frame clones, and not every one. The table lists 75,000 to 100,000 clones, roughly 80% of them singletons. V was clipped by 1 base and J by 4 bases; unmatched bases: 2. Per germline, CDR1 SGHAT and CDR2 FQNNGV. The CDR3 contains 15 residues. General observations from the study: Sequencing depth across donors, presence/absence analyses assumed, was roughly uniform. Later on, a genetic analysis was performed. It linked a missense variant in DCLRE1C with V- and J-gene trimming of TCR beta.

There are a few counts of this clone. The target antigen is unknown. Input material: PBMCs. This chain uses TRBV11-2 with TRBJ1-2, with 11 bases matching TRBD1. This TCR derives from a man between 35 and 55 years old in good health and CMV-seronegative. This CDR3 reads CASSLGGTGGYGYTF. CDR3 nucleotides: TGTGCCAGCAGCTTAGGAGGGACAGGGGGCTATGGCTACACCTTC.